This TCR beta chain was retrieved from a study of metastatic and nonmetastatic thyroid tumors. Study summary: The study looked at repertoires side by side in blood and in tumor or nodule tissue from malignant and benign thyroid patients.

This CDR3 is 12 amino acids long. The V end was cut by 6 bases, the J end by 4 bases, with 9 bases between. The germline V gene encodes CDR1 LNHDA and CDR2 SQIVND (reference sequence). In the authors' workflow: The study built a papillary thyroid cancer distant-metastasis classifier from CDR3 differences across clinicopathological groups. TCRdb re-analyzed the PCR reads using MiXCR. The V and J calls and clone size come from TCRdb's table, not from the authors' own analysis. The table lists 30,000 to 45,000 clones, 40% to 55% of them singletons. Study observations and caveats: According to reports, the diversity of TCR beta was significantly higher in malignant thyroid tumors than in benign nodules, and this held in both blood and tumor samples.

This clone has more than one count but fewer than ten. Its cognate antigen is unknown. Thyroid surgery had not been preceded by any treatment in any patient. The receptor was derived from a male donor with papillary thyroid cancer or a benign thyroid nodule (not recorded which). Some clones in this sample may be carry-over from other donors' samples. This chain uses TRBV19 with TRBJ2-5; D not resolved. Sample: tumor tissue. CDR3: CASRPRGETQYF. Here the CDR3 DNA reads TGTGCCAGTAGACCCCGTGGAGAGACCCAGTACTTC. Looking up the rest from reference TRBV19 and TRBJ2-5 gives the full variable domain: DGGITQSPKYLFRKEGQNVTLSCEQNLNHDAMYWYRQDPGQGLRLIYYSQIVNDFQKGDIAEGYSVSREKKESFPLTVTSAQKNPTAFYLCASRPRGETQYFGPGTRLLVL.